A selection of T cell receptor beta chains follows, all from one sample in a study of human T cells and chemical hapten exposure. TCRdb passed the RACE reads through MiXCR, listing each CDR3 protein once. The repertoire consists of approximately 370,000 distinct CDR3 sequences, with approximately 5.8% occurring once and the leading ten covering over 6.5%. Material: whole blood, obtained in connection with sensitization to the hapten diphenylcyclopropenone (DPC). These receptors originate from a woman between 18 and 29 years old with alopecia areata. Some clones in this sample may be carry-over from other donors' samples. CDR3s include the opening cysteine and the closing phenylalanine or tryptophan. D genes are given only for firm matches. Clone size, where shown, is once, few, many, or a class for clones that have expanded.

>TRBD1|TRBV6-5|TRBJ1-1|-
TGTGCCAGCAGTTCCTCAGGGGGCCGAGCTTTCTTT
CASSSSGGRAFF
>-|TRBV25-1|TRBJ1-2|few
TGTGCCAGCAGTGAACCGGGACCCCAGAACTACACCTTC
CASSEPGPQNYTF
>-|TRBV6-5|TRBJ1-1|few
TGTGCCAGCAGTTACTCCCACCGGGGCGACACTGAAGCTTTCTTT
CASSYSHRGDTEAFF
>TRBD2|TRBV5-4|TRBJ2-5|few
TGTGCCAGCAGCCGCACTATTGGGACTAGCGACCAAGAGACCCAGTACTTC
CASSRTIGTSDQETQYF
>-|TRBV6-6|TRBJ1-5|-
TGTGCCAGCACCTCGGACAGTAGCAATAGCAATCAGCCCCAGCATTTT
CASTSDSSNSNQPQHF
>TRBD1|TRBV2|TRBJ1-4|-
TGTGCCTGCGAACAGGGGGCAAATGAAAAACTGTTTTTT
CACEQGANEKLFF
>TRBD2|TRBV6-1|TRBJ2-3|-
TGTGTTACCGTAGCGGGGGCCACAGATACGCAGTATTTT
CVTVAGATDTQYF
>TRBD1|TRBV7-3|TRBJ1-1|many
TGTGCCAGCAGCCGTTCAGGGGGCGGCCCTGAAGCTTTCTTT
CASSRSGGGPEAFF
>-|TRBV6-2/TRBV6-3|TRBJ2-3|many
TGTGCCAGCAGTTACCTGGCGGTCCCAGATACGCAGTATTTT
CASSYLAVPDTQYF
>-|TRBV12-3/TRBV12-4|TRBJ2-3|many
TGTGCCAGCAGTCCGGCGGCAGGGAGAACAGATACGCAGTATTTT
CASSPAAGRTDTQYF
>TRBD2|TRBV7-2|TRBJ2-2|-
TGTGCCAGCAGCCGAAAGCGGGGGTCCATCACCGGGGAGCTGTTTTTT
CASSRKRGSITGELFF
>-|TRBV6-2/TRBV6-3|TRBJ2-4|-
TGTGCCAGCAGTTCCGGACAGTCCGGGTCAAACATTCAGTACTTC
CASSSGQSGSNIQYF
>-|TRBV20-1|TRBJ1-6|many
TGCAGTGCTAGAGCCTCGCAGAGCTCCTATAATTCACCCCTCCACTTT
CSARASQSSYNSPLHF
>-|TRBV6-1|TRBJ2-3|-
TGTGCCAGCAGTGAGTTCGACGCGGAAACAGATACGCAGTATTTT
CASSEFDAETDTQYF
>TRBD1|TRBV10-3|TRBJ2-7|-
TGTGCCATCAGCGCCGGGACAGCTTCCTACGAGCAGTACTTC
CAISAGTASYEQYF
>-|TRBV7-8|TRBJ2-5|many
TGTGCCAGCAGCTTCTCGGAGGTGTCAGAGACCCAGTACTTC
CASSFSEVSETQYF
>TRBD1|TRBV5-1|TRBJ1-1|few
TGCGCCAGCAGCGATGGACAGGGAAACACTGAAGCTTTCTTT
CASSDGQGNTEAFF
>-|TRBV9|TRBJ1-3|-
TGTGCCAGCAGCGGACTCTCACGGGGGGAAGGGGCTGGAAACACCATATATTTT
CASSGLSRGEGAGNTIYF
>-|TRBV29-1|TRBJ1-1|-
TGCAGCGTTCAGGGAGCCGAAGCTTTCTTT
CSVQGAEAFF
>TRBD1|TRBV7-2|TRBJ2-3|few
TGTGCCAGCAGCTTAGCTTCCGGGACAGAGAGCACAGATACGCAGTATTTT
CASSLASGTESTDTQYF
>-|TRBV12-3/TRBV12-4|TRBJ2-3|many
TGTGCCAGCAGTTTGGGGGAGGCAGATACGCAGTATTTT
CASSLGEADTQYF
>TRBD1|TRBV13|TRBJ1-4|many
TGTGCCAGCAGCCTATCGGACAGGGGGAATGAAAAACTGTTTTTT
CASSLSDRGNEKLFF
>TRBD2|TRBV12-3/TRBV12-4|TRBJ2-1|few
TGTGCCAGCAGAGGAGGACTAGCGGGGGGAGGGAATGAGCAGTTCTTC
CASRGGLAGGGNEQFF
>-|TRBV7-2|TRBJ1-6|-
TGTGCCAGCAGCGCCGAACGGACAAGAAATTCACCCCTCCACTTT
CASSAERTRNSPLHF
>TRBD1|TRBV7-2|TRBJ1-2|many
TGTGCCAGCAGCTCACAGTCCGGACAGGGAGGAGGCTACACCTTC
CASSSQSGQGGGYTF
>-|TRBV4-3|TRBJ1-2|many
TGCGCCAGCAGCCAAGTGCGAACGGGTAACTATGGCTACACCTTC
CASSQVRTGNYGYTF
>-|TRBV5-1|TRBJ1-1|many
TGCGCCAGCAGCTTTACAGGGATTGGGAACACTGAAGCTTTCTTT
CASSFTGIGNTEAFF
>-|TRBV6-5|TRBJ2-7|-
TGTGCCAGCAGTTATTTTGGGTCGTCCGAGCAGTACTTC
CASSYFGSSEQYF
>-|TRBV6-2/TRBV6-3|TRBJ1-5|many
TGTGCCAGCAGTCGCAGGGAGGGTCAGCCCCAGCATTTT
CASSRREGQPQHF
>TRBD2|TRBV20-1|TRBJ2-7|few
TGCAGTGCTTCTGCGAGCGGGGGGGCCTACGAGCAGTACTTC
CSASASGGAYEQYF
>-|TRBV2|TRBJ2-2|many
TGTGCCAGCAGGACAGGTTCCCCGAACACCGGGGAGCTGTTTTTT
CASRTGSPNTGELFF
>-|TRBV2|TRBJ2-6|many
TGTGCACAAAAAGGGTCCTGGGGCAACGTCCTGACTTTC
CAQKGSWGNVLTF
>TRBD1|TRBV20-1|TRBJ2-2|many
TGCAGTGCAAGACGGACAGGGGATGACACCGGGGAGCTGTTTTTT
CSARRTGDDTGELFF
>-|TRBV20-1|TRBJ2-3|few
TGCAGTGCTAGAGGGGCGGATGGGGTCCTATTTGTCACAGATACGCAGTATTTT
CSARGADGVLFVTDTQYF
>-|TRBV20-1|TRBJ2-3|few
TGCAGTGCTGGGCCGAGGCCAGATACGCAGTATTTT
CSAGPRPDTQYF
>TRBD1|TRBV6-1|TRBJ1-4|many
TGTGCCAGCAGTGCCGGGACAGCAACTAATGAAAAACTGTTTTTT
CASSAGTATNEKLFF
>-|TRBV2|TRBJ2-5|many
TGTGCCAGCAGGACAGAACGTCCAGAGACCCAGTACTTC
CASRTERPETQYF
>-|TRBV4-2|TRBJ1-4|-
TGTGCCAGCAGCCAAGAAACGGGGTCAGGGGAAAAACTGTTTTTT
CASSQETGSGEKLFF
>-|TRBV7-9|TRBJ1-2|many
TGTGCCAGCAGCTTAGAGGACAGATACTATGGCTACACCTTC
CASSLEDRYYGYTF
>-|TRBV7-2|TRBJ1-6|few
TGTGCCAGCAGCCGATACGGAAATTCACCCCTCCACTTT
CASSRYGNSPLHF
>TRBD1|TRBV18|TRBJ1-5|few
TGTGCCAGCTCACCTGCTGGACAGGGATATCAGCCCCAGCATTTT
CASSPAGQGYQPQHF
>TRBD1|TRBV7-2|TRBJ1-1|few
TGTGCCAGCAGCTGGGGGGACAGGGCTATCACTGAAGCTTTCTTT
CASSWGDRAITEAFF
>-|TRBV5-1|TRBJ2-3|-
TGCGCCAGCAGCTTGGCAGGTCAGGGCGTAGGAACAGATACGCAGTATTTT
CASSLAGQGVGTDTQYF
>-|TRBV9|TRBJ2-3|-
TGTGCCAGCAGCGTCCTAGCAGGCGATACGCAGTATTTT
CASSVLAGDTQYF
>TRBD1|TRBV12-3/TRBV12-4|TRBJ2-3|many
TGTGCCAGCAGTTATCAGGGGGCAACAGATACGCAGTATTTT
CASSYQGATDTQYF
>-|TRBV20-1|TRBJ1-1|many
TGCAGTGCTAGGACAGGCGGTGCGAACACTGAAGCTTTCTTT
CSARTGGANTEAFF
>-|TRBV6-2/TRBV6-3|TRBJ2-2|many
TGTGCCAGCAGTCTACGCCTGTCTAACCCAACCGGGGAGCTGTTTTTT
CASSLRLSNPTGELFF
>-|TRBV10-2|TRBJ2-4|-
TGCGCCAGCAATCAGGGTATCGCGAACATTCAGTACTTC
CASNQGIANIQYF
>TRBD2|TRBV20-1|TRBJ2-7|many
TGCAGTGCCACTAGCGGAAACTCCTACGAGCAGTACTTC
CSATSGNSYEQYF
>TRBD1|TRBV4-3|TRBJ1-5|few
TGCGCCAGCAGCCGCTACAGGACAGGGGGCTTGCAGCCCCAGCATTTT
CASSRYRTGGLQPQHF
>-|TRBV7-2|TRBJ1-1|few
TGTGCCAGCAACCGCGGCGGCCAGAACACTGAAGCTTTCTTT
CASNRGGQNTEAFF
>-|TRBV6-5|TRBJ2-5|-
TGTGCCAGCAGTTACTCCCCGGGGGGCGTCCAAGAGACCCAGTACTTC
CASSYSPGGVQETQYF
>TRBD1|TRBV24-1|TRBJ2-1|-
TGTGCCACCAGTGATCAGGGGGCAGGGTACAATGAGCAGTTCTTC
CATSDQGAGYNEQFF